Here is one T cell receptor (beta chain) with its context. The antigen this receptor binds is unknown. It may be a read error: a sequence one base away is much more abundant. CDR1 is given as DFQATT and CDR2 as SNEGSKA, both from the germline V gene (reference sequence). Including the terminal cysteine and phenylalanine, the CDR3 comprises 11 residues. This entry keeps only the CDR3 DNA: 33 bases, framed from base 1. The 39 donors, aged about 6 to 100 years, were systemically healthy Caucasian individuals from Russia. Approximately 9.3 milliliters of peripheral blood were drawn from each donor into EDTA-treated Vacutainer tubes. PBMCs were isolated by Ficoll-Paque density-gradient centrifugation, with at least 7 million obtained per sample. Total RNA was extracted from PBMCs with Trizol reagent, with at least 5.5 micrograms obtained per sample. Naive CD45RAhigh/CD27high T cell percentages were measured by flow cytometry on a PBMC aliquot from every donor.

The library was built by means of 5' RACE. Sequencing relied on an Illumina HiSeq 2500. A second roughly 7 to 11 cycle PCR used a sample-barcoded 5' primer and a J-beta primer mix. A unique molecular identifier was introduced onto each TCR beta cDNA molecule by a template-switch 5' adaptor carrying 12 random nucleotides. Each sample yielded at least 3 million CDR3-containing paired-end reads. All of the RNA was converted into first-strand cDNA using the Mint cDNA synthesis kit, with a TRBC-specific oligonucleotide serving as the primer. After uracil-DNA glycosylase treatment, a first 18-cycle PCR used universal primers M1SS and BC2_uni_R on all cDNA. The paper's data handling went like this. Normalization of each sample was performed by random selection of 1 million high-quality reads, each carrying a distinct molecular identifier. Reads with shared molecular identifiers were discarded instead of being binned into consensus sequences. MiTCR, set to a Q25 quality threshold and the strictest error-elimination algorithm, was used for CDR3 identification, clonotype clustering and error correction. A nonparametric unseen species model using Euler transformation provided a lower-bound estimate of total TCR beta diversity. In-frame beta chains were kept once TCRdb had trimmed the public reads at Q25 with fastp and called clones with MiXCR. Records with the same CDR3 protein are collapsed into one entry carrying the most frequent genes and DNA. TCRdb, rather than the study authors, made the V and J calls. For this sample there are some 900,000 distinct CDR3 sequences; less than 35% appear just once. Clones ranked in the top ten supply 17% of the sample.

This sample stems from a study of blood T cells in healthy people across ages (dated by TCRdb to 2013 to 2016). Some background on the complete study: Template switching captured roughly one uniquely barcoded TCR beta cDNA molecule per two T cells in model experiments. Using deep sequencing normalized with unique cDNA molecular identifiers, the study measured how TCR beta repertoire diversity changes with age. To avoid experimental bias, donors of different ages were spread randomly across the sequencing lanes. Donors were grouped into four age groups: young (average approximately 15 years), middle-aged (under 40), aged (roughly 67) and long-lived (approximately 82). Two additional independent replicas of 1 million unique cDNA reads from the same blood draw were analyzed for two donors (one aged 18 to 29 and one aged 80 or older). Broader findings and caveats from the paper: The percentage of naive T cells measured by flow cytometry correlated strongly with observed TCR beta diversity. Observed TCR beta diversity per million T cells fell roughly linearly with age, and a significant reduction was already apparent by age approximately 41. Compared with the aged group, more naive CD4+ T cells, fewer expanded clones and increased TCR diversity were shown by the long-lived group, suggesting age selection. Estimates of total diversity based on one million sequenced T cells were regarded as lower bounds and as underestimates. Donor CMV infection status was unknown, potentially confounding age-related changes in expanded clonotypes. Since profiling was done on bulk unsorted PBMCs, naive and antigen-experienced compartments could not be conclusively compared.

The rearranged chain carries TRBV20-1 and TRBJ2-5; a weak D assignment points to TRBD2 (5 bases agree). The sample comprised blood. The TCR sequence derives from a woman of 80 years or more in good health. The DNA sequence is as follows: TGCAGGGCTGGAGACGGAGGGACCCAGTACTTC. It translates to CRAGDGGTQYF.